This passage covers 24 T cell receptor beta chains from one sample sequenced in a study of T cell repertoires in cytomegalovirus infection. TCRdb reprocessed the reads with MiXCR, giving one entry per CDR3 protein. The sample lists roughly 860,000 distinct CDR3 sequences, 32% occurring once. Antigen specificity for these receptors is unknown. The sequenced sample was cultured CD8+ T cells from PBMCs, obtained from culture after CMV antigen stimulation. These TCRs come from a human donor in good health (CMV status not recorded). Some clones in this sample may be carry-over from other donors' samples.

The J gene is TRBJ2-7, the V gene TRBV6-5; 10 bases are a match to TRBD2. The V and J ends lost 5 bases and 0 bases, in that order; junction bases with no gene match: 10. The CDR3 contains 17 residues. CDR1 is MNHEY, CDR2 SVGAGI, per germline. This chain's CDR3 is CASSDLLVAGGSYEQYV. The CDR3 DNA is TGTGCCAGCAGTGATTTATTGGTAGCGGGGGGCTCCTACGAGCAGTACGTC.

This chain joins TRBV6-6 and TRBJ2-7; D unresolved. The germline gives CDR1 MNHNY, CDR2 SVGAGI (reference sequence). V dropped 8 bases and J dropped 2 bases, with 10 bases sitting between them. The CDR3 length is 12 residues. CDR3: CASGFGAYEQYV. The DNA for the CDR3 is TGTGCCAGCGGGTTCGGAGCCTACGAGCAGTACGTC.

This clonotype has more than one count but fewer than ten. The J gene is TRBJ1-6, the V gene TRBV7-2; maybe TRBD1 (5 bases). The CDR3 length is 15 residues. The germline CDR1 and CDR2 sequences are SGHTA and FQGNSA. Trimming pared 2 bases from V and 9 bases from J, leaving 14 bases between. CDR3 sequence reads: CASSLKDIRGSPLHF. CDR3 DNA: TGTGCCAGCAGCTTAAAGGACATAAGAGGTTCACCCCTCCACTTT. The full variable domain, rest sourced from reference TRBV7-2 and TRBJ1-6, is GAGVSQSPSNKVTEKGKDVELRCDPISGHTALYWYRQSLGQGLEFLIYFQGNSAPDKSGLPSDRFSAERTGGSVSTLTIQRTQQEDSAVYLCASSLKDIRGSPLHFGNGTRLTVT.

V usage is TRBV4-1 and J usage is TRBJ2-7; D unresolved. This CDR3 spans 15 amino acids. V was shortened by 1 base and J by 1 base, with 11 bases between the two germline ends. The germline gives CDR1 MGHRA, CDR2 YSYEKL. This CDR3 reads CASSQGRHRSYEQYF. CDR3 sequence (DNA): TGCGCCAGCAGCCAAGGGCGGCACCGGTCCTACGAGCAGTACTTC.

This clonotype was detected a few times. The J gene is TRBJ1-4, the V gene TRBV20-1, with TRBD1 matching over 7 bases. The length of the CDR3 is 13 residues. V shed 7 bases and J 6 bases; nucleotides not matched to a gene: 8. Germline CDR1 DFQATT, CDR2 SNEGSKA (reference sequence). This chain's CDR3 is CSGTDRVDEKLFF. CDR3 sequence (DNA): TGCAGTGGGACCGACAGGGTTGATGAAAAACTGTTTTTT.

This chain joins TRBV27 and TRBJ2-7, with 11 bases lining up with TRBD2. The CDR3 consists of 15 residues. CDR1 is MNHEY and CDR2 is SMNVEV in the germline V gene (reference sequence). Unmatched junction bases numbered 4, after V lost 4 bases and J lost 2 bases. CDR3 region: CASSYSSGGTYEQYF. In DNA form, the CDR3 reads TGTGCCAGCAGTTACTCTAGCGGGGGGACCTACGAGCAGTACTTC.

This clonotype was recorded a few times. The chain is built from TRBV7-9 and TRBJ1-4, with unresolved D. The V end lost 3 bases, the J end lost 0 bases, and 8 bases lay between the germline ends. Per the germline V gene, CDR1 is SEHNR and CDR2 is FQNEAQ (reference sequence). The CDR3 consists of 15 residues. As DNA, the CDR3 is TGTGCCAGCAGCTTCGTAAAGGCAACTAATGAAAAACTGTTTTTT. Translation gives CASSFVKATNEKLFF.

The rearrangement uses TRBV6-2 or TRBV6-3 and TRBJ2-1; D unclear. The CDR3 runs to 13 residues. Germline V gene sequence: CDR1 MNHEY, CDR2 SVGEGT. Trimming pared 7 bases from V and 4 bases from J, leaving 11 bases between. The CDR3 coding sequence is TGTGCCAGCACCTCAAGTATGTACAATGAGCAGTTCTTC. It encodes CASTSSMYNEQFF.

CDR3 residues: CASSQGPGEYEQYV. The DNA for the CDR3 is TGCGCCAGCAGCCAGGGGCCGGGGGAATACGAGCAGTACGTC. This chain links TRBV4-1 with TRBJ2-7, with D tentatively TRBD2 (6 bases). The V end lost 3 bases, the J end lost 4 bases, and 13 bases lay between the germline ends. The CDR3 is 14 amino acids. Germline V gene data show CDR1 as MGHRA and CDR2 as YSYEKL.

In this sample, this clonotype turned up a few times. The rearrangement uses TRBV19 and TRBJ2-1, with 7 bases identical to TRBD1. CDR1 and CDR2 (germline): LNHDA, SQIVND (reference sequence). This CDR3 region has 15 residues. Trimming at V came to 0 bases and at J to 3 bases, leaving 2 bases not matched to a gene. The chain's CDR3 is CASSIDGDSYNEQFF. CDR3 in DNA: TGTGCCAGTAGTATAGATGGGGACAGCTACAATGAGCAGTTCTTC.

The sample holds a few counts of this clonotype. The J gene is TRBJ1-2, the V gene TRBV15; TRBD1 agrees at 10 bases. After removal of 2 bases from V and 4 bases from J, the junction contained 4 bases not matched to a gene. Germline values: CDR1 LNHNV, CDR2 YYDKDF (reference sequence). The CDR3 extends over 15 amino acids. Written as DNA, the CDR3 is TGTGCCACCAGCAGATACGACAGGGGGCCCTATGGCTACACCTTC. Its translation is CATSRYDRGPYGYTF.

The chain couples TRBV27 to TRBJ2-7, with TRBD2 matching 12 bases. The CDR3 is made up of 15 amino acids. V lost 10 bases, J lost 5 bases, and 12 bases stayed unmatched. The germline V gene encodes CDR1 MNHEY and CDR2 SMNVEV (reference sequence). The CDR3 here is CATSRLAGEAHEQYV. CDR3 sequence (DNA): TGTGCCACCTCCCGACTAGCGGGGGAGGCCCACGAGCAGTACGTC.

The chain couples TRBV7-6 to TRBJ1-1; 10 nucleotides agree with TRBD1. This CDR3 is built from 15 residues. CDR1 is SGHVS, CDR2 FNYEAQ, per germline. V lost 1 base, J lost 5 bases, and 4 bases stayed unmatched. The CDR3 loop reads CASSLGQGAMTEAFF. The CDR3 DNA sequence: TGTGCCAGCAGCTTAGGACAGGGGGCGATGACTGAAGCTTTCTTT. Looking up the rest from reference TRBV7-6 and TRBJ1-1 gives the full variable domain: GAGVSQSPRYKVTKRGQDVALRCDPISGHVSLYWYRQALGQGPEFLTYFNYEAQQDKSGLPNDRFSAERPEGSISTLTIQRTEQRDSAMYRCASSLGQGAMTEAFFGQGTRLTVV.

The sample holds many counts of this clonotype. This chain connects TRBV7-9 to TRBJ2-1; no definite D call. This CDR3 has 15 residues. The V end lost 5 bases, the J end lost 0 bases, and 11 bases lay between the germline ends. Germline V CDR1 and CDR2: SEHNR, FQNEAQ (reference sequence). The CDR3: CASSPPESSYNEQFF. In DNA, the CDR3 is TGTGCCAGCAGCCCACCTGAGAGCTCCTACAATGAGCAGTTCTTC. The variable domain in full, completed from reference TRBV7-9 and TRBJ2-1, reads DTGVSQNPRHKITKRGQNVTFRCDPISEHNRLYWYRQTLGQGPEFLTYFQNEAQLEKSRLLSDRFSAERPKGSFSTLEIQRTEQGDSAMYLCASSPPESSYNEQFFGPGTRLTVL.

A word on this clonotype: A much larger clone is a single base away; this may be a read error. The chain links TRBV7-2 to TRBJ2-4; unclear D gene. The germline gives CDR1 SGHTA, CDR2 FQGNSA. The CDR3 sequence is 13 residues long. CDR3 loop: CVSSLARWNIQYF. The CDR3 coding sequence is TGTGTCAGCAGCTTAGCTCGTTGGAACATTCAGTACTTC.

The chain carries TRBV7-9 and TRBJ2-5; perhaps TRBD1 as D (5 bases). CDR1 is SEHNR and CDR2 is FQNEAQ in the germline V gene (reference sequence). The V gene lost 0 bases and the J gene lost 2 bases, with 13 bases spanning the gap. This CDR3 contains 16 residues. The CDR3 is CASSLAWQGPQETQYF. CDR3 DNA sequence: TGTGCCAGCAGCTTAGCATGGCAGGGCCCGCAAGAGACCCAGTACTTC.

At least ten counts were recorded for this clonotype. The rearrangement links TRBV7-6 to TRBJ1-5; D is unclear. The germline V gene has CDR1 SGHVS and CDR2 FNYEAQ. Trimming cost V 1 base and J 3 bases, with 7 bases left between them. CDR3 length: 14 amino acids. CDR3 nucleotide sequence: TGTGCCAGCAGCTTAGGGCGATACAATCAGCCCCAGCATTTT. Its protein product is CASSLGRYNQPQHF.

This clonotype appeared once. The V and J genes are TRBV7-6 and TRBJ2-7; 14 bases agree with TRBD2. The V gene end was trimmed by 5 bases and the J gene end by 3 bases; junction bases not matched to a gene: 3. This CDR3 contains 15 residues. Germline CDR1 SGHVS, CDR2 FNYEAQ. CDR3 DNA sequence: TGTGCCAGCAGCATGGGGACTAGCGGGAGCTACGAGCAGTACTTC. Amino acid sequence: CASSMGTSGSYEQYF.

V is TRBV4-1 and J is TRBJ2-3; TRBD1 aligns across 7 bases. The CDR3 consists of 16 residues. V trimming: 2 bases; J trimming: 3 bases; junction bases outside the gene matches: 8. The V gene's germline CDR1 is MGHRA and CDR2 YSYEKL. Here the CDR3 reads CASSQIATGETDTQYF. The CDR3 DNA is TGCGCCAGCAGCCAAATTGCCACAGGGGAAACAGATACGCAGTATTTT.

This clonotype was counted between two and nine times. The chain employs TRBV4-1 and TRBJ2-7; maybe TRBD1 (6 bases). The ends were cut back, 1 base at V and 1 base at J, with 17 bases in the middle. The CDR3 extends over 17 amino acids. Germline-derived CDR1 and CDR2 are MGHRA and YSYEKL. The CDR3 spells CASSQGGRAKGSYEQYV. The CDR3 nucleotides read TGCGCCAGCAGCCAAGGGGGGCGAGCGAAGGGGTCCTACGAGCAGTACGTC.

This clonotype has at least ten counts. Germline and junction disagree at one end, which may indicate a read error. V usage is TRBV5-1 and J usage is TRBJ1-1, with 8 bases that match TRBD1. CDR3 length: 14 residues. In germline, CDR1 is SGHRS, CDR2 YFSETQ. This chain's CDR3 is CASSFRGPNTEAFF. The CDR3 bases are TGTGCCAGCAGCTTCAGGGGGCCGAACACTGAAGCTTTCTTT.

The chain has TRBV19 and TRBJ1-3; D remains unclear. The V and J ends lost 3 bases and 0 bases respectively, with 12 bases between them. Germline CDR1 reads LNHDA; CDR2 reads SQIVND (reference sequence). The CDR3 extends over 16 amino acids. The CDR3 nucleotides read TGTGCCAGTAGTATTTTGGCGCTCCTCTCTGGAAACACCATATATTTT. Translation: CASSILALLSGNTIYF.

This clonotype was counted between two and nine times. The chain couples TRBV7-9 to TRBJ1-2, with a possible D match to TRBD1 (5 bases). Germline CDR1 is SEHNR and CDR2 is FQNEAQ (reference sequence). V lost 1 base and J 2 bases, leaving 11 bases between the germline ends. The CDR3 has 15 residues. CDR3 protein: CASSLERDGNYGYTF. The CDR3 DNA sequence: TGTGCCAGCAGCTTAGAGAGGGACGGAAACTATGGCTACACCTTC.

This clonotype has only a few counts. This chain connects TRBV20-1 to TRBJ2-1; D possibly matches TRBD1 or TRBD2 (5 bases each). In germline, CDR1 is DFQATT, CDR2 SNEGSKA (reference sequence). The CDR3 runs 15 residues. The ends were cut back, 1 base at V and 3 bases at J, with 13 bases in the middle. This CDR3 is CSARVRGPYYNEQFF. CDR3 nucleotides: TGCAGTGCTAGAGTGAGGGGTCCTTACTACAATGAGCAGTTCTTC.